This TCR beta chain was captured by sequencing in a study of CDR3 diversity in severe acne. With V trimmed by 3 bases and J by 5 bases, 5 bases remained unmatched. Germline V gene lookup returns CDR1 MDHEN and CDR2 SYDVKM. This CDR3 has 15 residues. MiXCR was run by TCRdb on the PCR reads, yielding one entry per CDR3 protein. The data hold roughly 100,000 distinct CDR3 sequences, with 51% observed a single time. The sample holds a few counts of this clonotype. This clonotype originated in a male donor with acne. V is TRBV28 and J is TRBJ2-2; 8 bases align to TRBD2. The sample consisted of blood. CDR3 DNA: TGTGCCAGCAGTTTCGGGGGGGCGCTTACCGGGGAGCTGTTTTTT. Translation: CASSFGGALTGELFF. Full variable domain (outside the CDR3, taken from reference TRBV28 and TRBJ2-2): DVKVTQSSRYLVKRTGEKVFLECVQDMDHENMFWYRQDPGLGLRLIYFSYDVKMKEKGDIPEGYSVSREKKERFSLILESASTNQTSMYLCASSFGGALTGELFFGEGSRLTVL.